This TCR beta chain comes out of a study of vaccination effects on CD4 cells after COVID-19. Background on the study: Two doses of BNT162b2 or mRNA-1273 vaccine were administered to participants.

Generated by immunoSEQ multiplex PCR, the TCRdb table keeps only in-frame clones and is missing some. The sample has about 60,000 clones; roughly 76% are singletons. With respect to this clone: Its target is not known.

Antigen-specific CD4+ T cells were first expanded with viral peptide pools by the ViraFEST assay and only then sequenced. Cultured cells yielded isolated CD4+ T cells after more than nine days. Vaccine recipients, nucleocapsid antibody negative, had no prior SARS-CoV-2 infection. Roughly 2.1 million PBMC were seeded per well and grown in the presence of 10 IU/ml IL-2 and around 11 ug/ml peptides. Half the medium was replaced with IL-2 medium on days 3 and 7. Sequenced here: CD4+ T cells from PBMCs cultured with HCoV-229E spike peptides, sampled before COVID-19 vaccination. This receptor was obtained from a human donor who received a COVID-19 vaccine.

The CDR3, as DNA: TGTGCCAGCAGTCTACAAGAGACCCAGTACTTC. Translation: CASSLQETQYF. The chain employs TRBV12-3 or TRBV12-4 and TRBJ2-5; no reliable D call. The CDR3 is made up of 11 amino acids. V was trimmed by 5 bases and J by 2 bases, leaving 3 bases between them.